These T cell receptor beta chains were read from a single sample in a study of cytomegalovirus exposure and HLA in healthy donors. The data were produced by immunoSEQ multiplex PCR, yet TCRdb's version contains in-frame clones alone and is incomplete. The sample contains some 100,000 clones, 79% of which appear only once. Sequencing was carried out using PBMCs. Source of these receptors: a female donor in good health and CMV-seropositive. CDR3s leave out the opening cysteine and the closing phenylalanine or tryptophan.

J: TRBJ1-1
V: TRBV28
CDR3: ASKGQGLMNTEAF

J: TRBJ2-7
V: TRBV7-8
CDR3: ASSLGGGLAGASYSYEQY

J: TRBJ2-7
V: TRBV19
CDR3: ASSVVRSSGANTYEQY

J: TRBJ2-7
V: TRBV19
CDR3: ASSTSGGTYEQY

J: TRBJ2-3
V: TRBV19
CDR3: ASSGTHTDTQY

J: TRBJ2-7
V: TRBV2
CDR3: ASFTPGQGFNEQY

J: TRBJ1-1
V: TRBV19
CDR3: ASRGGAVNTEAF

J: TRBJ2-1
V: TRBV11-3
CDR3: ASSIGTRSPNEQF

J: TRBJ1-2
V: TRBV30
CDR3: AWSGLQGRGYGYT

J: TRBJ1-1
V: TRBV5-1
CDR3: ASSLALNSEAF

J: TRBJ2-1
V: TRBV9
CDR3: ASSVVSGQENEQF

J: TRBJ1-6
V: TRBV27
CDR3: ASSRQGANSPLH

J: TRBJ2-1
V: TRBV9
CDR3: ASSPGGGGSSYNEQF

J: TRBJ2-4
V: TRBV6-5
CDR3: AGGGQESKNSQY

J: TRBJ1-1
V: TRBV15
CDR3: ATSIGGVMNTEAF

J: TRBJ1-4
V: TRBV7-6
CDR3: ASSQGVPNEKLF

J: TRBJ1-1
V: TRBV5-1
CDR3: ASSLSVNTEAF

J: TRBJ2-2
V: TRBV11-2
CDR3: ASSFVPSNTGELF

J: TRBJ1-2
V: TRBV25-1
CDR3: ASSDGGGSYGYT

J: .
V: TRBV7-6
CDR3: ASSLAGLGTSGYEQY

J: TRBJ2-5
V: TRBV7-9
CDR3: ASSYRESTQY

J: TRBJ1-1
V: TRBV19
CDR3: ASIPLGGRASTEAF

J: TRBJ2-1
V: TRBV29-1
CDR3: SVDAGNLDNEQF

J: TRBJ2-1
V: TRBV6-5
CDR3: ASSSRRAGGSNEQF

J: TRBJ1-1
V: TRBV12-5
CDR3: ASGTTEYTEAF

J: TRBJ2-5
V: TRBV11-3
CDR3: ASSLGAGGEETQY

J: TRBJ2-3
V: TRBV11-2
CDR3: ASLGASSTDTQY

J: TRBJ2-7
V: TRBV4-3
CDR3: ASSQGASGGDYEQY

J: TRBJ2-1
V: TRBV5-4
CDR3: ASSLAQYNEQF

J: TRBJ2-3
V: TRBV6-1
CDR3: ASSTVAWDTQY